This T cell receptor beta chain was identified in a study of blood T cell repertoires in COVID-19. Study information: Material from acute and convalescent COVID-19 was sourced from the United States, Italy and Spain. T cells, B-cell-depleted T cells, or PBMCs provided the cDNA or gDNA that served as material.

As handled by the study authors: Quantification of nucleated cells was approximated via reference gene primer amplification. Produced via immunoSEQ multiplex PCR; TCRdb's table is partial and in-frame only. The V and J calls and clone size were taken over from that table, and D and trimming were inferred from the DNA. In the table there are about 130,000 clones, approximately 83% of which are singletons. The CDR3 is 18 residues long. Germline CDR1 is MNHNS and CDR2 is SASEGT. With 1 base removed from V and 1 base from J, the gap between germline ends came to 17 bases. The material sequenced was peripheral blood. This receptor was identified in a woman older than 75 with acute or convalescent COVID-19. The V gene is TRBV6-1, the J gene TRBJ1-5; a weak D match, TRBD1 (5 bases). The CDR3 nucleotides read TGTGCCAGCAGTGAAGTACGGGGAGGGGCCACGAGCAATCAGCCCCAGCATTTT. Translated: CASSEVRGGATSNQPQHF.